The rows below give T cell receptor beta chains drawn from one sample of a study of T cells expressing NK-cell markers. Reanalyzing the 5' RACE reads, TCRdb keeps one entry per CDR3 protein, without DNA. The sample holds fewer than 400,000 distinct CDR3 sequences. Sequences were obtained from blood T cells: a sorted CD56 or NKG2C T cell subset, CD4+ or CD8+ T cells, or bulk PBMC T cells (not recorded which). These receptors were taken from a man aged 18-69 years in good health. The CDR3 runs from the conserved cysteine through the conserved F or W.

CASSLDVYGYTF,TRBV5-4,TRBJ1-2
CASGRGQGAEQYF,TRBV5-1,TRBJ2-7
CSAPKPGATNEKLFF,TRBV20-1,TRBJ1-4
CASKARGHLGGYTF,TRBV28,TRBJ1-2
CASSPQPYYEQYF,TRBV19,TRBJ2-7
CASSPLTRNNEQFF,TRBV18,TRBJ2-1
CASSFGRTSTDTQYF,TRBV6-5,TRBJ2-3
CASSIPLAGGIQFF,TRBV19,TRBJ2-1
CASSLGGSNTGELFF,TRBV5-6,TRBJ2-2
CASSLNRVNVGANVLTF,TRBV5-1,TRBJ2-6
CAIKWAGDPTYEQYF,TRBV10-3,TRBJ2-7
CASTLRGDRGNSPLHF,TRBV19,TRBJ1-6
CASSSGTSGGETQYF,TRBV6-5,TRBJ2-5
CTSSPSGTVFPSYEQYF,TRBV1,TRBJ2-7
CASSPRTSGITYNEQFF,TRBV7-9,TRBJ2-1
CASQPGNGRGETQYF,TRBV7-9,TRBJ2-5
CATSIGGPQETQYF,TRBV24-1,TRBJ2-5
CASSSPGLGAEAFF,TRBV5-1,TRBJ1-1
CSVYTTGRPDTQYF,TRBV20-1,TRBJ2-3
CASSQRWELFF,TRBV6-2/TRBV6-3,TRBJ2-2
CASRWGGLPGQPQHF,TRBV12-3/TRBV12-4,TRBJ1-5
CASSLNAPRLNTEAFF,TRBV7-3,TRBJ1-1
CASSLSHQGYEQYF,TRBV5-1,TRBJ2-7
CASRFSGSQETQYF,TRBV19,TRBJ2-5
CSVEGVGGRGPYEQYF,TRBV29-1,TRBJ2-7
CASSRTPGQSPYEQYF,TRBV4-2,TRBJ2-7
CASSQVGQLIYGYTF,TRBV4-1,TRBJ1-2
CASSLLGWRGGPNTGELFF,TRBV5-1,TRBJ2-2
CASTLFSSYNSPLHF,TRBV5-6,TRBJ1-6
CASSSRLAGGPYEQYF,TRBV6-1,TRBJ2-7
CATSDRSSGADTQYF,TRBV24-1,TRBJ2-3
CASRVMNTEAFF,TRBV6-2/TRBV6-3,TRBJ1-1
CAWSALKEKLFF,TRBV30,TRBJ1-4
CASSLGQGKYIQYF,TRBV7-8,TRBJ2-4
CASTRGHHNQPQHF,TRBV6-2/TRBV6-3,TRBJ1-5
CASSFAEGNIQYF,TRBV12-3/TRBV12-4,TRBJ2-4
CASSRGTGTGRGTGELFF,TRBV12-3/TRBV12-4,TRBJ2-2
CASAGQLVKTSSYEQYF,TRBV21-1,TRBJ2-7
CASRRTRGLAETQYF,TRBV6-1,TRBJ2-5
CASSLPDRGHDEQFF,TRBV7-3,TRBJ2-1
CASSSFGSGGAVDTQYF,TRBV7-9,TRBJ2-3
CASSLGSLTGQYF,TRBV5-1,TRBJ2-7
CASSSQTSGGPYINTGELFF,TRBV11-1,TRBJ2-2
CASSISPEETQYF,TRBV9,TRBJ2-5
CASSSYILMNTEAFF,TRBV5-1,TRBJ1-1
CASTIRRGGNTGELFF,TRBV12-3/TRBV12-4,TRBJ2-2
CASSLQPSGQPQHF,TRBV5-1,TRBJ1-5
CASSLSGRVNTEAFF,TRBV7-9,TRBJ1-1
CASRRTGGSGYTF,TRBV12-3/TRBV12-4,TRBJ1-2